A single sample gave rise to the 28 T cell receptor beta chains below, sequenced in a study of blood T cell repertoires in COVID-19. The repertoire was sequenced with immunoSEQ multiplex PCR; TCRdb's copy has only in-frame clones and lacks some. The sample holds 200,000 to 250,000 clones; 88% are singletons and the top ten take approximately 3.5%. The sequenced material came from PBMCs or T cells enriched from blood (not recorded which). Receptors originate from a woman in her thirties who had been exposed to COVID-19.

V gene TRBV12-5 combines with J gene TRBJ1-5, with 8 bases identical to TRBD1. CDR3 length: 18 amino acids. With 0 bases clipped from V and 1 base from J, the junction kept 8 bases outside the gene matches. Germline values: CDR1 LGHNT, CDR2 FRNRAP. The CDR3 DNA reads as TGTGCTAGTGGTTTGGTGGGCAGGGGGCTGTTAAGCAATCAGCCCCAGCATTTT. Its protein is CASGLVGRGLLSNQPQHF.

The chain uses TRBV2 and TRBJ1-1; no definite D call. V was clipped by 8 bases and J by 1 base, with 11 bases between them. This CDR3 spans 13 amino acids. The germline V gene encodes CDR1 SNHLY and CDR2 FYNNEI. In DNA form, the CDR3 reads TGTGCCAGCGTACGTGGCAGGAACACTGAAGCTTTCTTT. Protein sequence: CASVRGRNTEAFF.

DNA for the CDR3: TGTGCCAGCAGCCCCCGAAGGGGTGCGAACACCGGGGAGCTGTTTTTT. Its translation is CASSPRRGANTGELFF. The rearrangement links TRBV3-1 (or the pseudogene TRBV3-2) to TRBJ2-2; tentatively, D is TRBD1 (5 bases). This CDR3 region has 16 residues. Germline V gene lookup returns CDR1 LGHDT and CDR2 YNNKEL (reference sequence). V was trimmed by 4 bases and J by 0 bases, leaving 12 bases between them.

This clone was recorded a few times. The CDR3 nucleotides are TGTGCCAGCAGCCCACGGACAGTTCTCACCAACGAGCAGTACTTC. This translates into CASSPRTVLTNEQYF. The rearrangement joins TRBV7-2 to TRBJ2-7, with D perhaps TRBD1 (6 bases). The V gene lost 5 bases and the J gene lost 5 bases, with 19 bases spanning the gap. The length of the CDR3 is 15 residues. CDR1 is SGHTA and CDR2 is FQGNSA in the germline V gene. Full variable domain (remainder filled in from reference TRBV7-2 and TRBJ2-7): GAGVSQSPSNKVTEKGKDVELRCDPISGHTALYWYRQSLGQGLEFLIYFQGNSAPDKSGLPSDRFSAERTGGSVSTLTIQRTQQEDSAVYLCASSPRTVLTNEQYFGPGTRLTVT.

The chain combines TRBV10-1 with TRBJ2-3; unclear D gene. V was cut by 2 bases and J by 6 bases, with 6 bases left in between. The germline CDR1 and CDR2 sequences are WNHNN and SYGVQD (reference sequence). The length of the CDR3 is 12 residues. The chain's CDR3 is CASSEVGDTQYF. Written as DNA, the CDR3 is TGCGCCAGCAGTGAGGTCGGGGATACGCAGTATTTT.

The chain is built from TRBV20-1 and TRBJ2-5; D is unclear. The V gene lost 3 bases and the J gene lost 4 bases, with 3 bases spanning the gap. The CDR3 is 10 amino acids. CDR1 is DFQATT and CDR2 is SNEGSKA in the germline V gene (reference sequence). The CDR3 here is CSASLETQYF. CDR3 bases: TGCAGTGCTAGCCTAGAGACCCAGTACTTC.

J is TRBJ2-1 and V is TRBV28; 10 nucleotides line up with TRBD1. This CDR3 has 17 amino acids. Germline CDR1 and CDR2: MDHEN and SYDVKM. V trimming: 7 bases; J trimming: 7 bases; junction bases outside the gene matches: 16. Written as DNA, the CDR3 is TGTGCCAGCATCCCATCCCTCCGGGACAGGGGCAATAATGAGCAGTTCTTC. Translated: CASIPSLRDRGNNEQFF.

V gene TRBV5-5 combines with J gene TRBJ2-7, with TRBD1 matching 7 bases. Germline CDR1 is SGHKS and CDR2 is YYEKEE (reference sequence). This CDR3 has 16 amino acids. Unmatched junction bases numbered 10, after V lost 4 bases and J lost 0 bases. This CDR3 is CASSTHARGFSYEQYF. Written as DNA, the CDR3 is TGTGCCAGCAGCACACACGCCAGGGGGTTCTCCTACGAGCAGTACTTC.

The J gene is TRBJ2-1, the V gene TRBV5-1, with a weak D call TRBD1 (6 bases). Trimming cost V 1 base and J 6 bases, with 14 bases left between them. Germline CDR1 reads SGHRS; CDR2 reads YFSETQ. The CDR3 loop spans 15 amino acids. The chain's CDR3 is CASSLRPGVSNEQFF. In DNA, the CDR3 is TGCGCCAGCAGCTTGAGGCCAGGGGTAAGCAATGAGCAGTTCTTC.

The genes are TRBV10-2 and TRBJ2-1, with TRBD2 matching 9 bases. The CDR3 is made up of 15 amino acids. Germline V gene lookup returns CDR1 WSHSY and CDR2 SAAADI. The V segment lost 2 bases and the J segment 8 bases; nucleotides outside the gene matches: 7. The CDR3 sequence: CASSEGVAGDHEQFF. The CDR3 nucleotides are TGCGCCAGCAGTGAGGGGGTAGCGGGAGACCATGAGCAGTTCTTC.

The CDR3, as DNA: TGTGCCAGCAGCTTCGGACAGGGAAAAACTGAAGCTTTCTTT. Translating it yields CASSFGQGKTEAFF. The chain links TRBV11-2 to TRBJ1-1; 8 nucleotides agree with TRBD1. The CDR3 consists of 14 residues. V trimming: 3 bases; J trimming: 5 bases; junction bases outside the gene matches: 5. Germline CDR1 is SGHAT and CDR2 is FQNNGV.

Regarding this clone: Its ends do not fully match the called genes, so a read error is possible. This sequence joins TRBV3-1 (or the pseudogene TRBV3-2) and TRBJ2-7; 7 bases agree with TRBD2. The germline V gene has CDR1 LGHDT and CDR2 YNNKEL (reference sequence). The CDR3 has 14 residues. The DNA for the CDR3 is TGTGCCAGCAGTCAAGCGGGAACCCTTTACGAGCAGTACTTC. This codes for CASSQAGTLYEQYF.

The chain couples TRBV23-1 to TRBJ2-2, with D possibly TRBD2 on 6 matching bases. Being an ORF, TRBV23-1 has a function that is uncertain. The CDR3 covers 16 residues. The V gene lost 0 bases and the J gene lost 5 bases, with 13 bases spanning the gap. CDR3: CASSQSIGTSTGELFF. The CDR3 DNA follows: TGCGCCAGCAGTCAATCGATTGGGACTTCTACCGGGGAGCTGTTTTTT.

This sequence joins TRBV28 and TRBJ1-4; no clear D. V was trimmed by 8 bases and J by 9 bases, leaving 10 bases between them. The CDR3 spans 11 residues. Germline V CDR1 and CDR2: MDHEN, SYDVKM. The DNA of the CDR3 is TGTGCCAGCCAAAGTGGCCAAAAACTGTTTTTT. It is translated as CASQSGQKLFF.

V is TRBV19 and J is TRBJ1-5, with a weak D call TRBD1 (6 bases). CDR3 length: 13 amino acids. Trimming left V 6 bases short and J 7 bases short, with 13 bases between. Germline values: CDR1 LNHDA, CDR2 SQIVND (reference sequence). The CDR3 spells CASSVLRGQPQHF. The CDR3 DNA reads as TGTGCCAGTAGCGTTCTCAGGGGCCAGCCCCAGCATTTT.

This chain links TRBV5-1 with TRBJ2-7; 9 bases are a match to TRBD1. The germline V gene encodes CDR1 SGHRS and CDR2 YFSETQ. This CDR3 region has 16 residues. With 4 bases clipped from V and 2 bases from J, the junction kept 10 bases outside the gene matches. CDR3 amino acids: CASSTRPGDRAYEQYF. DNA of the CDR3: TGCGCCAGCAGCACCCGACCGGGGGACAGGGCCTACGAGCAGTACTTC. Combining the CDR3 with reference TRBV5-1 and TRBJ2-7 gives the whole variable domain KAGVTQTPRYLIKTRGQQVTLSCSPISGHRSVSWYQQTPGQGLQFLFEYFSETQRNKGNFPGRFSGRQFSNSRSEMNVSTLELGDSALYLCASSTRPGDRAYEQYFGPGTRLTVT.

V gene TRBV24-1 combines with J gene TRBJ1-2; maybe TRBD1 (6 bases). V lost 2 bases and J 7 bases, leaving 16 bases between the germline ends. The CDR3 length is 15 residues. Germline V gene sequence: CDR1 KGHDR, CDR2 SFDVKD. The CDR3 protein is CATSDSNRVSGGYTF. DNA of the CDR3: TGTGCCACCAGTGATTCGAACAGGGTGTCAGGTGGCTACACCTTC.

The count of this clone is one. The chain carries TRBV28 and TRBJ1-2; the match to TRBD1 covers 10 bases. V was pared by 4 bases and J by 4 bases, with 9 bases of the junction left unmatched. The length of the CDR3 is 16 residues. Looked up from germline, CDR1 is MDHEN and CDR2 is SYDVKM. CDR3 coding DNA: TGTGCCAGCAGTTCATCCCCGGGACAGGGGATCTATGGCTACACCTTC. Amino acid sequence: CASSSSPGQGIYGYTF.

The chain carries TRBV9 and TRBJ2-1, with 13 nucleotides matching TRBD2. J was trimmed by 12 bases and V by 3 bases; bases with no gene match: 6. From germline, CDR1 is SGDLS and CDR2 YYNGEE. This CDR3 is built from 14 residues. This CDR3 is CASSDPTSGRGQFF. The CDR3 nucleotides are TGTGCCAGCAGCGATCCTACTAGCGGGAGGGGGCAGTTCTTC.

This chain connects TRBV3-1 (or the pseudogene TRBV3-2) to TRBJ1-2; 7 nucleotides line up with TRBD1. CDR3 length: 15 amino acids. Germline V gene data show CDR1 as LGHDT and CDR2 as YNNKEL (reference sequence). V lost 3 bases to trimming and J lost 4 bases; unmatched junction nucleotides: 8. CDR3 sequence reads: CASSHTTGTGYGYTF. CDR3 DNA: TGTGCCAGCAGCCATACGACAGGGACGGGCTATGGCTACACCTTC.

This chain connects TRBV21-1 to TRBJ1-1; the table's D call of TRBD1 was not tested on the DNA. TRBV21-1 is a pseudogene. The CDR3 is made up of 22 amino acids. CDR3 sequence: CASTDTLHRDRYVGPMNTEAFF. CDR3 in DNA: TGTGCCAGCACCGACACCCTACACCGGGACAGGTACGTCGGTCCCATGAACACTGAAGCTTTCTTT.

The genes are TRBV18 and TRBJ1-2; D gene ambiguous. Germline V gene sequence: CDR1 KGHSH, CDR2 LQKENI. The CDR3 consists of 12 residues. V lost 3 bases to trimming and J lost 5 bases, with 7 bases between them. The CDR3 sequence is CASSPERYGYTF. The CDR3, as DNA: TGTGCCAGCTCACCGGAGCGATATGGCTACACCTTC.

A single count supports this clone. The chain has TRBV4-1 and TRBJ2-6, with D unresolved. This CDR3 contains 16 residues. With 2 bases removed from V and 0 bases from J, the gap between germline ends came to 8 bases. Per the germline V gene, CDR1 is MGHRA and CDR2 is YSYEKL. The CDR3 loop reads CASSQFVSSGANVLTF. CDR3 nucleotides: TGCGCCAGCAGCCAATTTGTTAGCTCTGGGGCCAACGTCCTGACTTTC.

This clone was counted once. V usage is TRBV3-1 (or the pseudogene TRBV3-2) and J usage is TRBJ2-2; D might be TRBD1 (6 bases). Trimming pared 4 bases from V and 2 bases from J, leaving 11 bases between. Germline CDR1 LGHDT, CDR2 YNNKEL (reference sequence). This CDR3 has 15 amino acids. CDR3 loop: CASSLRGFNTGELFF. CDR3 DNA: TGTGCCAGCAGCCTAAGGGGGTTCAACACCGGGGAGCTGTTTTTT.

In nucleotides, the CDR3 is TGTGCCGGAACAGGGGATGGGGCCAACGTCCTGACTTTC. Translated: CAGTGDGANVLTF. The chain recombines TRBV30 with TRBJ2-6; 7 bases match TRBD1. V lost 8 bases, J lost 3 bases, and 4 bases stayed unmatched. This CDR3 has 13 amino acids. Germline V gives CDR1 GTSNPN, CDR2 SVGIG (reference sequence). Based on the CDR3 plus reference TRBV30 and TRBJ2-6, the full variable domain is SQTIHQWPATLVQPVGSPLSLECTVEGTSNPNLYWYRQAAGRGLQLLFYSVGIGQISSEVPQNLSASRPQDRQFILSSKKLLLSDSGFYLCAGTGDGANVLTFGAGSRLTVL.

The chain is built from TRBV12-3 or TRBV12-4 and TRBJ1-3; D remains ambiguous. This CDR3 is built from 12 residues. Trimming removed 3 bases at V and 4 bases at J, with 4 bases between. The CDR3 coding sequence is TGTGCCAGCAGTTTTGGCGGAAACACCATATATTTT. It yields the protein CASSFGGNTIYF.

This rearrangement joins TRBV2 to TRBJ1-1; D is perhaps TRBD1 (6 bases). There are 14 residues in the CDR3. In germline, CDR1 is SNHLY, CDR2 FYNNEI. The germline V and J ends were trimmed by 7 bases and 0 bases, with 12 bases remaining between them. CDR3 nucleotide sequence: TGTGCCAGCACTCAGGGGACAATGAACACTGAAGCTTTCTTT. As protein: CASTQGTMNTEAFF. Variable domain in full (rest from reference TRBV2 and TRBJ1-1): EPEVTQTPSHQVTQMGQEVILRCVPISNHLYFYWYRQILGQKVEFLVSFYNNEISEKSEIFDDQFSVERPDGSNFTLKIRSTKLEDSAMYFCASTQGTMNTEAFFGQGTRLTVV.

In its sample, this clone was seen once. This chain links TRBV27 with TRBJ1-5; 10 nucleotides align to TRBD1. This CDR3 region has 15 residues. CDR1 is MNHEY, CDR2 SMNVEV, per germline (reference sequence). The V and J ends lost 5 bases and 2 bases, in that order; junction bases with no gene match: 3. The CDR3, as DNA: TGTGCCAGCAGTGCTGGGACAGGGGGCAATCAGCCCCAGCATTTT. Its protein product is CASSAGTGGNQPQHF.